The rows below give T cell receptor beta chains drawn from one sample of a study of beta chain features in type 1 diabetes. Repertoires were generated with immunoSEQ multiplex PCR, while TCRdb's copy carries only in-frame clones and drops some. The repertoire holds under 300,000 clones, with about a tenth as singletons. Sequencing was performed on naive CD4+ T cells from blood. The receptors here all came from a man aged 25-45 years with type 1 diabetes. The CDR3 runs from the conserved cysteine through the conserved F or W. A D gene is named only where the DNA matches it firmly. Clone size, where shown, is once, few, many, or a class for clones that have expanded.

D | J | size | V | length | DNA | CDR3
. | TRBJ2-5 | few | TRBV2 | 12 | TGTGCCAGCAGTGAACTTTCGGAGACCCAGTACTTC | CASSELSETQYF
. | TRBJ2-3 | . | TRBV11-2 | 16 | TGTGCCACTGCCCCTTTGGACAGCCTAAGCACAGATACGCAGTATTTT | CATAPLDSLSTDTQYF
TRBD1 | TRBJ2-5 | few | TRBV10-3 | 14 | TGTGCCATCAGGGGGACAGGGACTCAAGAGACCCAGTACTTC | CAIRGTGTQETQYF
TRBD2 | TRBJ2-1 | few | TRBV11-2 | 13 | TGTGCCAGCAGCCGGGGGGGACACAATGAGCAGTTCTTC | CASSRGGHNEQFF
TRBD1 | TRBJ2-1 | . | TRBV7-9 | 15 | TGTGCCAGCAGCTCCGGACAGGGCACGTACAATGAGCAGTTCTTC | CASSSGQGTYNEQFF
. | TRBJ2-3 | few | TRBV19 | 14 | TGTGCCAGTAGCGCCAGGTCCGAAACAGATACGCAGTATTTT | CASSARSETDTQYF
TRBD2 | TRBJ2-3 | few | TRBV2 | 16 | TGTGCCAGCAGTGAATCGGGCGGGGGGGCCGGAGATACGCAGTATTTT | CASSESGGGAGDTQYF
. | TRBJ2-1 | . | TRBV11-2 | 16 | TGTGCCAGCAGCTTAGGGCATGGGCGGGGTTACAATGAGCAGTTCTTC | CASSLGHGRGYNEQFF
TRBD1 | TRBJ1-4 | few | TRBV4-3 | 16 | TGCGCCAGCAGCCAAGTCGTCGGGACAGGGAGTGAAAAACTGTTTTTT | CASSQVVGTGSEKLFF
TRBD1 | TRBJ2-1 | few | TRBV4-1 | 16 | TGCGCCAGCAGCCAGGACCCGGGACAGGGGGACAATGAGCAGTTCTTC | CASSQDPGQGDNEQFF
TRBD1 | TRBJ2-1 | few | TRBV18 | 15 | TGTGCCAGCTCACCCCGATCTCAGGGGGACAATGAGCAGTTCTTC | CASSPRSQGDNEQFF
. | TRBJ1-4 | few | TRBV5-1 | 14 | TGCGCCAGCAGCTTGGAGGGGCCCGATGAAAAACTGTTTTTT | CASSLEGPDEKLFF
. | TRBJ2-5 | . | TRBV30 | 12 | TGTGCCTGGACCCTAGGGGGAGAGACCCAGTACTTC | CAWTLGGETQYF
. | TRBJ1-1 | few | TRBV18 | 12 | TGTGCCAGCTCACCTCAGCGCGCTGAAGCTTTCTTT | CASSPQRAEAFF
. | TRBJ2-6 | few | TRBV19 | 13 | TGTGCCAGTAGTCCTAGGGGGGCCAACGTCCTGACTTTC | CASSPRGANVLTF
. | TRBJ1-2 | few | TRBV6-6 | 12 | TGTGCCTGCCAGGCGACCTCCTATGGCTACACCTTC | CACQATSYGYTF
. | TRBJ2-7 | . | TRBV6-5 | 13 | TGTGCCAGCAGTTACCCGGGTTCCTACGAGCAGTACTTC | CASSYPGSYEQYF
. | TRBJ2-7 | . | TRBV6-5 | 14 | TGTGCCAGCAGCCTACGCGGGCGGGGCTACGAGCAGTACTTC | CASSLRGRGYEQYF
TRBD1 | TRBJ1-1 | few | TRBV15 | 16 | TGTGCCACCAGCAGCGGGACAGGCCCCATGAACACTGAAGCTTTCTTT | CATSSGTGPMNTEAFF
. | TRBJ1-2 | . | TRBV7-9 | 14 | TGTGCCAGCAGCTTACAGTTGGCCAACTATGGCTACACCTTC | CASSLQLANYGYTF
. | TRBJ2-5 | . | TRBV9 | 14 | TGTGCCAGCAGCGTAAGAGGGATCGGAGAGACCCAGTACTTC | CASSVRGIGETQYF
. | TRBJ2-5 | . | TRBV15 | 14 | TGTGCCACCAGCCCCCTGGAGTACCAAGAGACCCAGTACTTC | CATSPLEYQETQYF
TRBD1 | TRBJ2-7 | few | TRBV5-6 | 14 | TGTGCCAGCAGCTTATTGCGGACAGGGAACGAGCAGTACTTC | CASSLLRTGNEQYF
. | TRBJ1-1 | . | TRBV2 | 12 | TGTGCCAGCAGTCCAGGGGAAACTGAAGCTTTCTTT | CASSPGETEAFF
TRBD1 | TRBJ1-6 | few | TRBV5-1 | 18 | TGCGCCAGCAGCAGGGGAACAGGGGTGGTGGCTTATAATTCACCCCTCCACTTT | CASSRGTGVVAYNSPLHF
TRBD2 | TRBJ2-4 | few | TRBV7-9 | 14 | TGTGCCAGCAGCTTCCTTGTCCGGGGGGACATTCAGTACTTC | CASSFLVRGDIQYF
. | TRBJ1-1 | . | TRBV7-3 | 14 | TGTGCCAGCAGCTTTACGGGAACAAACACTGAAGCTTTCTTT | CASSFTGTNTEAFF
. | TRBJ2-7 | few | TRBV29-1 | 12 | TGCAGCGTTGAAGAGGGCGGGCACGAGCAGTACTTC | CSVEEGGHEQYF
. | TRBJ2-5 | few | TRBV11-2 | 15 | TGTGCCAGCAGCTTAGTACTAGGGTGGAGAGAGACCCAGTACTTC | CASSLVLGWRETQYF
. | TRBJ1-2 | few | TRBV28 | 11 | TGTGCCAGCACCGGGGGCTATGGCTACACCTTC | CASTGGYGYTF
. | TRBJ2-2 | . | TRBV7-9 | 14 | TGTGCCAGCAGCTTATGGGGGGACACCGGGGAGCTGTTTTTT | CASSLWGDTGELFF
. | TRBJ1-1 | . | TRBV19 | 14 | TGTGCCAGTAGTATCCTCGGGAGGAACACTGAAGCTTTCTTT | CASSILGRNTEAFF
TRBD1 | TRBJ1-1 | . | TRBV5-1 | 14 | TGCGCCAGCAGCGGAACGACAGGGGAGGGTGAAGCTTTCTTT | CASSGTTGEGEAFF
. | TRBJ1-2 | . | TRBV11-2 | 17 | TGTGCCAGCAGCCTGACAGGAAACTACCCCCTGAGGGCTGGCTACACCTTC | CASSLTGNYPLRAGYTF
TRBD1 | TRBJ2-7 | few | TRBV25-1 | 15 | TGTGCCAGCAGTGAAGGACAGGGCCCTACCTACGAGCAGTACTTC | CASSEGQGPTYEQYF
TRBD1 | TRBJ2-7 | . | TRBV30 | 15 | TGTGCCTGGGGAGATTCCCGGGACAGGACCTACGAGCAGTACTTC | CAWGDSRDRTYEQYF
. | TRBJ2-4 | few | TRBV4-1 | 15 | TGCGCCAGCAGCCGCGTCGGGGTAGCCAAAAACATTCAGTACTTC | CASSRVGVAKNIQYF
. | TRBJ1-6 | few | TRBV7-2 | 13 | TGTGCCAGCAGTTTGCCGGGGAATTCACCCCTCCACTTT | CASSLPGNSPLHF
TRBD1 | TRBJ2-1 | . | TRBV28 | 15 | TGTGCCAGCAGTTTATCAAAAGGGGGCTTCTATGAGCAGTTCTTC | CASSLSKGGFYEQFF
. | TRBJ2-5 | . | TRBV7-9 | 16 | TGTGCCAGCAGCGTTGGCGGGGGCGAGGGAAAAGAGACCCAGTACTTC | CASSVGGGEGKETQYF
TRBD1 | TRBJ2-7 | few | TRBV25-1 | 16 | TGTGCCAGCAGTGACACCGGGACAGGGGGCGTCTTCGAGCAGTACTTC | CASSDTGTGGVFEQYF
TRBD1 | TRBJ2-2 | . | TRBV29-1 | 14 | TGCAGCGCAAGTAAGGGGGCGCGGACCGGGGAGCTGTTTTTT | CSASKGARTGELFF